Included here is one T cell receptor beta chain sequence, with context. This may arise from a read error, as a much more abundant clone is one base away. The CDR3 sequence is 15 residues long. Germline V gene lookup returns CDR1 SQVTM and CDR2 ANQGSEA. The sample is drawn from a study of blood T cells in healthy people across ages. Using a J-beta primer mix together with a sample-barcoded 5' primer, a second PCR was run for 7 to 11 cycles. TCRdb independently ran MiXCR on the 5' RACE reads; one entry per CDR3 protein. The repertoire holds around 1.5 million distinct CDR3 sequences, with about 31% as singletons.

This sequence was found in a woman aged 25 to 39 in good health. Sequenced input: blood. The gene calls are TRBV29-1 and TRBJ2-7; D may be TRBD1 or TRBD2 (6 bases each). The J call may be wrong; the DNA end is better matched by TRBJ2-5. CDR3 region: CSGTGEQGGRETQYF. CDR3 coding DNA: TGCAGCGGGACCGGGGAACAGGGAGGTAGAGAGACCCAGTACTTC.